This TCR beta chain derives from a study of blood T cell repertoires in COVID-19. For the study at large: The United States, Italy and Spain provided the acute and convalescent COVID-19 samples. PBMCs, B-cell-depleted T cells, or T cells were the source of the cDNA or gDNA that made up the material.

In the study's own analysis: Estimation of nucleated cell counts was performed using reference gene primer amplification. Generated by immunoSEQ multiplex PCR, the TCRdb table keeps only in-frame clones and is missing some. V and J calls and clone size are those listed in that table; D and trimming were worked out from the DNA. The sample shows some 150,000 clones, approximately 90% of them seen only once. V trimming: 6 bases; J trimming: 11 bases; junction bases outside the gene matches: 5. The CDR3 extends over 11 amino acids. From germline, CDR1 is SNHLY and CDR2 FYNNEI. Material for sequencing was peripheral blood. The sequence came from a woman in her 70s with acute or convalescent COVID-19. The J gene is TRBJ1-1, the V gene TRBV2, with 8 bases fitting TRBD1. The CDR3 DNA reads as TGTGCCAGCAGGCTTCAGGGGGCGGCTTTCTTT. As protein: CASRLQGAAFF. Combining the CDR3 with reference TRBV2 and TRBJ1-1 gives the whole variable domain EPEVTQTPSHQVTQMGQEVILRCVPISNHLYFYWYRQILGQKVEFLVSFYNNEISEKSEIFDDQFSVERPDGSNFTLKIRSTKLEDSAMYFCASRLQGAAFFGQGTRLTVV.